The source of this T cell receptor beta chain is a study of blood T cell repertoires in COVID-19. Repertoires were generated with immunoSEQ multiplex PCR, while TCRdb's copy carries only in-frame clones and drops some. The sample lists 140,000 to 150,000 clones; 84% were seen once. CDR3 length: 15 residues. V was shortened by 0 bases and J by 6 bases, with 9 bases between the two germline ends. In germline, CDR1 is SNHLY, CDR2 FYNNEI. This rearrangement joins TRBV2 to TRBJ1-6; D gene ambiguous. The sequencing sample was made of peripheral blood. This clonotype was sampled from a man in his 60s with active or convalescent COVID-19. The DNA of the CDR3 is TGTGCCAGCAGTGAAGCAAGAGGGCCTAATTCACCCCTCCACTTT. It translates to CASSEARGPNSPLHF.